This T cell receptor beta chain came from a study of blood T cells in healthy people across ages. V dropped 2 bases and J dropped 0; count of bases not matched to a gene: 15. The CDR3 consists of 18 residues. Germline-derived CDR1 and CDR2 are DFQATT and SNEGSKA (reference sequence). This clonotype was picked up many times. PCR was performed a second time for about 6 to 12 cycles using a sample-barcoded 5' primer and a J-beta primer mix. TCRdb called the 5' RACE reads again in MiXCR, with one record for every CDR3 protein. The sample holds some 890,000 distinct CDR3 sequences, 25% to 30% seen once. This sample also belongs to another study, concerning T cells of mothers and their children.

The sequenced material came from blood. The genes are TRBV20-1 and TRBJ1-2; TRBD1 agrees at 7 bases. The receptor comes from a woman in her thirties or forties in good health. The CDR3, as DNA: TGCAGTGCTAGATCCACCGGGACAGCCTTCTCTCCTAACTATGGCTACACCTTC. This gives the protein CSARSTGTAFSPNYGYTF.